This TCR beta chain was sequenced during a study of PD-L1 blockade in urothelial cancer. Study summary: Study patients had been treated with 0 to 3 previous chemotherapy regimens. Blood was analyzed 3 weeks (second dose) and 6 weeks after treatment start.

Time point given: pretreatment peripheral blood. Each patient's cancer was a locally advanced or metastatic urothelial carcinoma. CDR1 and CDR2 (germline): SGHAT, FQNNGV. This CDR3 is 15 amino acids long. Deletions cut 5 bases from V and 7 bases from J, with 17 bases between. Sequencing used immunoSEQ multiplex PCR; TCRdb keeps in-frame clones, though not all of them. Of under 95,000 clones in the sample, about four fifths were seen once. This sequence joins TRBV11-2 and TRBJ2-2; perhaps TRBD1 as D (7 bases). Here the sequenced sample was PBMCs, taken around atezolizumab (anti-PD-L1) treatment. The receptor was isolated from a woman in her sixties or seventies with urothelial cancer. The CDR3 reads CASSLRRGLRGELFF. The CDR3 DNA follows: TGTGCCAGCAGCCTTAGGAGGGGGCTGCGCGGGGAGCTGTTTTTT.